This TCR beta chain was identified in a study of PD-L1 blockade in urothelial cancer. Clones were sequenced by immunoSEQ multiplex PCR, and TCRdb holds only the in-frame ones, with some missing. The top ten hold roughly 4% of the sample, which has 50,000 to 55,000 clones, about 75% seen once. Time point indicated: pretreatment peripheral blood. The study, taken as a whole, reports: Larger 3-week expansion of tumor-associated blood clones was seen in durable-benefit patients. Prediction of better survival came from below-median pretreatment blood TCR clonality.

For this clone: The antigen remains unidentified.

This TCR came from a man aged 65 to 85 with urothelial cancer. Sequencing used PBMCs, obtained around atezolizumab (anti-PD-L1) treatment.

CDR3 sequence: CASSPLSGGYEQYF. In DNA, the CDR3 is TGTGCCAGTAGTCCCCTGTCGGGAGGTTACGAGCAGTACTTC. V usage is TRBV19 and J usage is TRBJ2-7, with 7 bases fitting TRBD2. The V and J ends lost 5 bases and 4 bases, in that order; junction bases with no gene match: 8. The V gene's germline CDR1 is LNHDA and CDR2 SQIVND (reference sequence). CDR3 length equals 14 residues.